The next 29 T cell receptor beta chains were all read from a single sample in a study of spatial heterogeneity in lung cancer. Time point described: sample taken at primary tumor resection. Material for sequencing was whole RNA from tumor, nontumor lung or frozen PBMC, left unsorted. TCRdb re-analysed the 5' RACE reads in MiXCR, keeping a single row per CDR3 protein. The sample lists 60,000 to 90,000 distinct CDR3 sequences; roughly 14% were seen once. The sample here was PBMCs, taken at surgery. The receptors derive from a male donor with early-stage non-small cell lung cancer.

The V gene is TRBV7-2, the J gene TRBJ2-7; D not resolved. Germline CDR1 reads SGHTA; CDR2 reads FQGNSA. This CDR3 spans 12 amino acids. V was trimmed by 0 bases and J by 7 bases, leaving 7 bases between them. CDR3 DNA: TGTGCCAGCAGCTTAGCTGTGGGAGAGCAGTACTTC. Residues: CASSLAVGEQYF. The whole variable domain, remainder taken from reference TRBV7-2 and TRBJ2-7, is GAGVSQSPSNKVTEKGKDVELRCDPISGHTALYWYRQSLGQGLEFLIYFQGNSAPDKSGLPSDRFSAERTGGSVSTLTIQRTQQEDSAVYLCASSLAVGEQYFGPGTRLTVT.

The table lists this clonotype with many counts. The chain combines TRBV6-5 with TRBJ2-7; weak D call: TRBD2 (5 bases). Germline lookup yields CDR1 MNHEY and CDR2 SVGAGI. V was clipped by 6 bases and J by 6 bases, with 15 bases between them. The CDR3 has 13 residues. CDR3 region: CASSPSPSGEQYF. The CDR3, as DNA: TGTGCCAGCAGCCCCAGTCCCAGCGGCGAGCAGTACTTC.

This clonotype was found a few times. The chain carries TRBV11-3 and TRBJ2-2; D uncertain. This CDR3 spans 13 amino acids. Between the trimmed V and J ends, which lost 6 bases and 1 base, there was a span of 6 bases. The germline V gene encodes CDR1 SGHNT and CDR2 YENEEA. The DNA for the CDR3 is TGTGCCAGCAGACTCAAGAACACCGGGGAGCTGTTTTTT. Protein: CASRLKNTGELFF.

There are many counts of this clonotype. The chain links TRBV10-2 to TRBJ1-1; 9 positions agree with TRBD1. The CDR3 extends over 14 amino acids. Germline V lookup: CDR1 WSHSY, CDR2 SAAADI. J lost 6 bases, V lost 4 bases, and 6 bases had no gene match. CDR3 sequence: CASSALDRGAEAFF. The CDR3 DNA sequence: TGCGCCAGCAGTGCGCTGGACAGGGGAGCTGAAGCTTTCTTT.

This clonotype has a count of ten or more. CDR3 DNA: TGTGCCAGCAGCTTCACAGCGGGAGGTCAAGAGACCCAGTACTTC. This translates into CASSFTAGGQETQYF. J is TRBJ2-5 and V is TRBV7-9, with 9 bases that match TRBD2. The CDR3 extends over 15 amino acids. Trimming at V came to 3 bases and at J to 2 bases, leaving 4 bases not matched to a gene. The germline gives CDR1 SEHNR, CDR2 FQNEAQ (reference sequence).

CDR3 loop: CATSRDLQLAGVRQFF. The CDR3 nucleotides read TGTGCCACCAGCAGAGATCTTCAACTAGCGGGAGTTCGGCAGTTCTTC. This chain uses TRBV15 with TRBJ2-1; 11 bases are shared with TRBD2. J lost 12 bases, V lost 0 bases, and 10 bases had no gene match. The length of the CDR3 is 16 residues. CDR1 is LNHNV, CDR2 YYDKDF, per germline (reference sequence).

At least ten counts were recorded for this clonotype. V and J are TRBV10-3 and TRBJ2-1; TRBD2 matches at 11 bases. V lost 4 bases and J lost 3; bases outside the gene matches: 2. This CDR3 has 15 residues. Germline lookup yields CDR1 ENHRY and CDR2 SYGVKD. This CDR3 reads CAISGTSGFYNEQFF. Here the CDR3 DNA reads TGTGCCATCAGTGGGACTAGCGGGTTCTACAATGAGCAGTTCTTC.

Notes on this clonotype: In this CDR3 the conserved last residue, phenylalanine or tryptophan, is missing, so a read error is likely. The chain links TRBV5-1 to TRBJ2-1; D not resolved. The CDR3 consists of 15 residues. Trimming took 5 bases from V and 7 from J, leaving 19 bases between them. The germline gives CDR1 SGHRS, CDR2 YFSETQ. The DNA of the CDR3 is TGCGCCAGCAGTCAAGAGGCAGTTACTGGGAATGAGCAGTTCCTC. Translation: CASSQEAVTGNEQFL.

The rearrangement links TRBV7-2 to TRBJ2-5; D gene ambiguous. The germline V gene has CDR1 SGHTA and CDR2 FQGNSA. The V and J ends lost 3 bases and 5 bases respectively, with 7 bases between them. This CDR3 is 12 amino acids long. The CDR3 coding sequence is TGTGCCAGCAGCTTTGATATGGAGACCCAGTACTTC. It specifies CASSFDMETQYF.

On this clonotype: A junction end diverges from the germline sequence, so it may reflect a read error. V usage is TRBV24-1 and J usage is TRBJ2-2; no clear D gene. CDR3 length: 14 amino acids. Germline loops: CDR1 KGHDR, CDR2 SFDVKD. CDR3 in DNA: TGTGCCACCAGCGAAGCCCTGAACTCCGGGGAGCTGTTTTTT. Its protein is CATSEALNSGELFF.

This clonotype turned up a few times. The chain joins TRBV11-2 to TRBJ1-6; a weak D match, TRBD1 (5 bases). CDR3 length equals 16 residues. The V gene's germline CDR1 is SGHAT and CDR2 FQNNGV. V lost 2 bases, J lost 3 bases, and 11 bases lay in between. The CDR3 DNA reads TGTGCCAGCAGCTTAACGCAGGGCTTCTATAATTCACCCCTCCACTTT. Translated, it gives CASSLTQGFYNSPLHF.

In its sample, this clonotype was seen a few times. The CDR3: CSVVGGASGANVLTF. In nucleotides, the CDR3 is TGCAGCGTTGTCGGCGGAGCTTCTGGGGCCAACGTCCTGACTTTC. V gene TRBV29-1 combines with J gene TRBJ2-6; D ambiguous. Germline CDR1 and CDR2: SQVTM and ANQGSEA. The CDR3 length is 15 residues. V gave up 4 bases and J gave up 1 base, with 11 bases separating them.

This clonotype was recorded many times. This chain joins TRBV19 and TRBJ1-1; no firm D call. Trimming took 3 bases from V and 0 from J, leaving 5 bases between them. CDR3 length equals 13 residues. Per the germline V gene, CDR1 is LNHDA and CDR2 is SQIVND (reference sequence). The CDR3 coding sequence is TGTGCCAGTAGTATCACCTTGAACACTGAAGCTTTCTTT. Protein product: CASSITLNTEAFF.

DNA for the CDR3: TGTGCCAGCTCATACGACGGGAAGAACACTGAAGCTTTCTTT. Translated, it gives CASSYDGKNTEAFF. This chain joins TRBV18 and TRBJ1-1, with D hard to call. CDR3 length equals 14 residues. CDR1 is KGHSH and CDR2 is LQKENI in the germline V gene. Trimming stripped 5 bases from V and 1 base from J, with 11 bases between.

In its sample, this clonotype was seen a few times. This sequence joins TRBV6-1 and TRBJ1-5; 8 bases agree with TRBD1. The CDR3 covers 15 residues. Looked up from germline, CDR1 is MNHNS and CDR2 is SASEGT. Trimming cost V 6 bases and J 5 bases; bases outside gene matches: 9. The CDR3 region has the DNA TGTGCCAGCAGCGCGGACAGGGCGCCGGATCAGCCCCAGCATTTT. Protein: CASSADRAPDQPQHF.

This sequence joins TRBV6-2 or TRBV6-3 and TRBJ1-2; 7 nucleotides align to TRBD1. The CDR3 totals 13 residues. The germline V gene encodes CDR1 MNHEY and CDR2 SVGEGT. V lost 4 bases to trimming and J lost 4 bases; unmatched junction nucleotides: 3. CDR3 region: CASSWDRPYGYTF. The CDR3 DNA follows: TGTGCCAGCAGTTGGGACAGACCCTATGGCTACACCTTC.

This clonotype appeared many times. The chain has TRBV20-1 and TRBJ1-2; D gene uncertain. The CDR3 runs to 11 residues. V was trimmed by 6 bases and J by 5 bases, leaving 10 bases between them. Germline assignment: CDR1 DFQATT and CDR2 SNEGSKA (reference sequence). The CDR3 loop reads CSASRPYGYTF. The CDR3 nucleotides read TGCAGTGCCAGCAGGCCTTATGGCTACACCTTC.

This clonotype has a handful of counts. The rearrangement links TRBV7-2 to TRBJ2-3, with 8 bases lining up with TRBD2. There are 17 residues in the CDR3. Trimming at V came to 1 base and at J to 2 bases, leaving 8 bases not matched to a gene. The germline gives CDR1 SGHTA, CDR2 FQGNSA. This CDR3 reads CASSLEVAGHNTDTQYF. CDR3 DNA sequence: TGTGCCAGCAGCTTAGAGGTAGCGGGACATAACACAGATACGCAGTATTTT.

This clonotype was detected many times. This rearrangement joins TRBV7-9 to TRBJ1-2; D is undetermined. Germline CDR1 is SEHNR and CDR2 is FQNEAQ (reference sequence). CDR3 size: 12 residues. V lost 5 bases and J lost 0, with 4 bases in between. CDR3: CASSPANYGYTF. Written as DNA, the CDR3 is TGTGCCAGCAGCCCTGCTAACTATGGCTACACCTTC.

The genes are TRBV9 and TRBJ2-1; 10 nucleotides match TRBD2. Germline V CDR1 and CDR2: SGDLS, YYNGEE. The CDR3 extends over 15 amino acids. V dropped 2 bases and J dropped 7; count of bases not matched to a gene: 6. DNA of the CDR3: TGTGCCAGCAGCGTCACTAGCGGGGCTATAAATGAGCAGTTCTTC. Translation gives CASSVTSGAINEQFF.

The rearrangement links TRBV24-1 to TRBJ1-5; D might be TRBD1 (5 bases). From germline, CDR1 is KGHDR and CDR2 SFDVKD. V dropped 5 bases and J dropped 2 bases, with 9 bases sitting between them. This CDR3 comprises 14 residues. Here the CDR3 DNA reads TGTGCCACCAGTGGAGCAGGGCGCAATCAGCCCCAGCATTTT. It translates to CATSGAGRNQPQHF.

The chain couples TRBV7-9 to TRBJ2-3; TRBD2 is a possible D gene (5 bases). This CDR3 comprises 15 residues. The V and J ends lost 2 bases and 4 bases respectively, with 13 bases between them. CDR1 is SEHNR and CDR2 is FQNEAQ in the germline V gene (reference sequence). The CDR3 DNA reads TGTGCCAGCAGCTTAAATTCACTAGTTGCAGATACGCAGTATTTT. This gives the protein CASSLNSLVADTQYF. The full variable domain, rest sourced from reference TRBV7-9 and TRBJ2-3, is DTGVSQNPRHKITKRGQNVTFRCDPISEHNRLYWYRQTLGQGPEFLTYFQNEAQLEKSRLLSDRFSAERPKGSFSTLEIQRTEQGDSAMYLCASSLNSLVADTQYFGPGTRLTVL.

This clonotype was seen only a few times. The V gene is TRBV2, the J gene TRBJ2-1; D may be TRBD2 (6 bases). The germline V and J ends were trimmed by 6 bases and 4 bases, with 13 bases remaining between them. The CDR3 runs to 14 residues. Per the germline V gene, CDR1 is SNHLY and CDR2 is FYNNEI. The CDR3 DNA follows: TGTGCCAGCAGATTTGGCGGGACTTACAATGAGCAGTTCTTC. Protein product: CASRFGGTYNEQFF.

This clonotype was observed at least ten times. The chain links TRBV29-1 to TRBJ1-2, with no clear D. This CDR3 has 13 residues. Trimming stripped 3 bases from V and 6 bases from J, with 14 bases between. Germline CDR1 SQVTM, CDR2 ANQGSEA. The DNA of the CDR3 is TGCAGCGTTGAGGGCAGCGCCTTGAATGGCTACACCTTC. Translation: CSVEGSALNGYTF.

This clonotype was counted a few times. This rearrangement joins TRBV20-1 to TRBJ2-1; 8 bases agree with TRBD2. The CDR3 runs 17 residues. From germline, CDR1 is DFQATT and CDR2 SNEGSKA (reference sequence). V was clipped by 0 bases and J by 4 bases; unmatched bases: 11. The CDR3, as DNA: TGCAGTGCTAGAGATCCCAGCGGGAGAAACCATTACAATGAGCAGTTCTTC. Amino acids: CSARDPSGRNHYNEQFF.

This clonotype was counted only a few times. V usage is TRBV7-9 and J usage is TRBJ1-2; 9 nucleotides match TRBD1. CDR1 is SEHNR, CDR2 FQNEAQ, per germline (reference sequence). CDR3 length equals 14 residues. The ends lost 7 bases at V and 4 bases at J; junction bases unmatched: 7. The chain's CDR3 is CASTILTGGYGYTF. CDR3 in DNA: TGTGCCAGCACCATCCTGACAGGGGGCTATGGCTACACCTTC.

The chain recombines TRBV5-1 with TRBJ1-4; tentatively, D is TRBD1 (5 bases). CDR1 SGHRS and CDR2 YFSETQ come from the germline V gene. V was cut by 0 bases and J by 7 bases, with 16 bases left in between. The CDR3 spans 16 residues. CDR3 protein: CASSLGPGTTGEKLFF. The CDR3 DNA follows: TGCGCCAGCAGCTTGGGTCCGGGGACCACGGGTGAAAAACTGTTTTTT.

This chain uses TRBV18 with TRBJ2-7, with 9 nucleotides matching TRBD2. V shed 3 bases and J 2 bases; nucleotides not matched to a gene: 5. From germline, CDR1 is KGHSH and CDR2 LQKENI. The CDR3 runs 15 residues. The chain's CDR3 is CASSPFAGGTYEQYF. CDR3 bases: TGTGCCAGCTCACCCTTCGCGGGAGGGACCTACGAGCAGTACTTC.

This clonotype occurred a few times. The chain links TRBV11-3 to TRBJ2-2; perhaps D is TRBD1 or TRBD2 (5 bases each). Trimming left V 3 bases short and J 3 bases short, with 11 bases between. Per germline, CDR1 SGHNT and CDR2 YENEEA. The CDR3 sequence is 15 residues long. For the CDR3, the DNA is TGTGCCAGCAGCTTTGGCAGGGAGTACACCGGGGAGCTGTTTTTT. Translating it yields CASSFGREYTGELFF.